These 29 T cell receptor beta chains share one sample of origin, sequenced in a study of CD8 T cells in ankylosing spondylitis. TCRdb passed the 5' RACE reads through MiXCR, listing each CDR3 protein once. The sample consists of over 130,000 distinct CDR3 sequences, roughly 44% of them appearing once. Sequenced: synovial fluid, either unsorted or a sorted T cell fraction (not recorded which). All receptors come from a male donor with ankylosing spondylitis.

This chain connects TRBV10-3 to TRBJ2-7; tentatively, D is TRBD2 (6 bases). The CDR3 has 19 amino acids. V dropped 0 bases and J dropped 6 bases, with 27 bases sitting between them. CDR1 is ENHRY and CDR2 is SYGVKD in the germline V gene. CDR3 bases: TGTGCCATCAGTGAGTCGCCCGCGGCCCCGTTTAGGGAGGAATCCGAGCAGTACTTC. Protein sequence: CAISESPAAPFREESEQYF.

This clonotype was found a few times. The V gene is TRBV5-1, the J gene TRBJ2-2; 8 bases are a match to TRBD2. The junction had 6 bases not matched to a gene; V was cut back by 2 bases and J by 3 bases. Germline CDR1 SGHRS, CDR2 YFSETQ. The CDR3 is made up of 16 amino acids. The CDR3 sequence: CASSFPPGGDTGELFF. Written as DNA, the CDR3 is TGCGCCAGCAGCTTTCCCCCGGGAGGGGACACCGGGGAGCTGTTTTTT.

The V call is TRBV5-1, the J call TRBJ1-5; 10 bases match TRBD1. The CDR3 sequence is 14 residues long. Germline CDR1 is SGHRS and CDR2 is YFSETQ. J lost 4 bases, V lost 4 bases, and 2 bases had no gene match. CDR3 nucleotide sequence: TGCGCCAGCAGCCCGGGACAGGGGAATCAGCCCCAGCATTTT. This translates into CASSPGQGNQPQHF. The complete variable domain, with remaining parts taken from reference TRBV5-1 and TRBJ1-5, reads KAGVTQTPRYLIKTRGQQVTLSCSPISGHRSVSWYQQTPGQGLQFLFEYFSETQRNKGNFPGRFSGRQFSNSRSEMNVSTLELGDSALYLCASSPGQGNQPQHFGDGTRLSIL.

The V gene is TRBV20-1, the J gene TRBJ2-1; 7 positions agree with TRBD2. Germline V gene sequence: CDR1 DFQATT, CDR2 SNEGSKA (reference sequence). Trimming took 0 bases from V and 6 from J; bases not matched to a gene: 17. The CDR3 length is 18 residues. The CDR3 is CSARDLRLAVLSGNEQFF. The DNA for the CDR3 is TGCAGTGCTAGAGATCTCCGGCTAGCGGTCCTCTCGGGCAATGAGCAGTTCTTC.

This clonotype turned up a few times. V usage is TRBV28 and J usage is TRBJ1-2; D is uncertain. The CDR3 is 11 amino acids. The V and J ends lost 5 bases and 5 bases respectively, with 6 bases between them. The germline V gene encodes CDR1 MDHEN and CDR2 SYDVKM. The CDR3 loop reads CASSRGYGYTF. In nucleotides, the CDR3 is TGTGCCAGCAGTCGGGGTTATGGCTACACCTTC.

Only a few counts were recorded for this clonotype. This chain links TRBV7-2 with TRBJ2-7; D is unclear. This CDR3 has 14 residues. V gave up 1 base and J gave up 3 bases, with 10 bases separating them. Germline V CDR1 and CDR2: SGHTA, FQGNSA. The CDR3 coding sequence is TGTGCCAGCAGCTTAGTGAGCACTGGCTACGAGCAGTACTTC. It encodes CASSLVSTGYEQYF. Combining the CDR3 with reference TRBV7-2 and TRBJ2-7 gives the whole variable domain GAGVSQSPSNKVTEKGKDVELRCDPISGHTALYWYRQSLGQGLEFLIYFQGNSAPDKSGLPSDRFSAERTGGSVSTLTIQRTQQEDSAVYLCASSLVSTGYEQYFGPGTRLTVT.

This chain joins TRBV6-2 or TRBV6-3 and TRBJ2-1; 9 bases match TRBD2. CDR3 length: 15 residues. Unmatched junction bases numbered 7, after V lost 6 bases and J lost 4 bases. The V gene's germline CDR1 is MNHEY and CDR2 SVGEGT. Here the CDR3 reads CASSSKREDYNEQFF. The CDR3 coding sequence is TGTGCCAGCAGCTCAAAGCGGGAGGATTACAATGAGCAGTTCTTC.

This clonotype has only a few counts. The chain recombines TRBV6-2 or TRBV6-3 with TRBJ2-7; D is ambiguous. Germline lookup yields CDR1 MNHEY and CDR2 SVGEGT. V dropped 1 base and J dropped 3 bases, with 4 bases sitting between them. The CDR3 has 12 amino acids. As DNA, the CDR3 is TGTGCCAGCAGTTACTTCGGCTACGAGCAGTACTTC. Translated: CASSYFGYEQYF.

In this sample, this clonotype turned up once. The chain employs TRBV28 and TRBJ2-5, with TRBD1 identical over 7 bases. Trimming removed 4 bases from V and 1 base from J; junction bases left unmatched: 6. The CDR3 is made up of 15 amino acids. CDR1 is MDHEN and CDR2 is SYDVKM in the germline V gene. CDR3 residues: CASSSGQAFQETQYF. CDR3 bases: TGTGCCAGCAGTTCTGGACAGGCCTTCCAAGAGACCCAGTACTTC. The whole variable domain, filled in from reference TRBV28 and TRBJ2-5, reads DVKVTQSSRYLVKRTGEKVFLECVQDMDHENMFWYRQDPGLGLRLIYFSYDVKMKEKGDIPEGYSVSREKKERFSLILESASTNQTSMYLCASSSGQAFQETQYFGPGTRLLVL.

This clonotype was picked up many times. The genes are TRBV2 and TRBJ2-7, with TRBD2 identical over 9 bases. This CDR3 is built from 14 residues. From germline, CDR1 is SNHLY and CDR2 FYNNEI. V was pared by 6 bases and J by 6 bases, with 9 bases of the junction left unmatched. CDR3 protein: CASSQAGGFSEQYF. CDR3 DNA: TGTGCCAGCAGCCAAGCGGGGGGTTTCTCCGAGCAGTACTTC.

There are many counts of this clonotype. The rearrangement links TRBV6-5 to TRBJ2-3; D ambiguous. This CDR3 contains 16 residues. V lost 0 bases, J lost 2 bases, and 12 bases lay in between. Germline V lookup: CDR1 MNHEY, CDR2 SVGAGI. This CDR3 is CASSYSMLDLTDTQYF. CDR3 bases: TGTGCCAGCAGTTACTCGATGCTAGATCTCACAGATACGCAGTATTTT.

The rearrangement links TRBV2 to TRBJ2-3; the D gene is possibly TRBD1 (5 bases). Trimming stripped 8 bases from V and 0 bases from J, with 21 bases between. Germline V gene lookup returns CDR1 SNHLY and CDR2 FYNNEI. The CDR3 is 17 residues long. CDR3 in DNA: TGTGCCAGCTCGTTCCCTGCCTGGGGCCCTAGCACAGATACGCAGTATTTT. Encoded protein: CASSFPAWGPSTDTQYF.

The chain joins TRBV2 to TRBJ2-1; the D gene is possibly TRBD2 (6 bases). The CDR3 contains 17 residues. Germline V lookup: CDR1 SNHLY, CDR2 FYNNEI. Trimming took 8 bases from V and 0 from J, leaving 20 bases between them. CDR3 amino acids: CASAGAGNLLSYNEQFF. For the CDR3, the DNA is TGTGCCAGCGCCGGGGCGGGAAACCTCCTCTCCTACAATGAGCAGTTCTTC.

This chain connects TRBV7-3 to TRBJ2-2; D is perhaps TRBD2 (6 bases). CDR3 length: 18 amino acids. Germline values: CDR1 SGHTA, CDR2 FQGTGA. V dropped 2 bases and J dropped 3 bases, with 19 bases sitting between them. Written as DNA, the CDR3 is TGTGCCAGCAGCTTATATTATCACGGGAGAGATGACACCGGGGAGCTGTTTTTT. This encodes CASSLYYHGRDDTGELFF.

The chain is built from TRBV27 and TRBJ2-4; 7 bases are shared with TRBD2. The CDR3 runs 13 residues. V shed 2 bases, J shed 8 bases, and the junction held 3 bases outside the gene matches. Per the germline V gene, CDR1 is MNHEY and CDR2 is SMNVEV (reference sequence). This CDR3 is CASSLVREDIQYF. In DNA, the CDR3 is TGTGCCAGCAGTTTAGTCCGGGAGGACATTCAGTACTTC.

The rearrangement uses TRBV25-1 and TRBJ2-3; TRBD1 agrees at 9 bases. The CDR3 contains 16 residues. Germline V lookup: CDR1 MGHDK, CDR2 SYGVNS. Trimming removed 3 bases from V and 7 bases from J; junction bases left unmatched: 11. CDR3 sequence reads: CASSDLQGAAWNTQYF. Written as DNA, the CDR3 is TGTGCCAGCAGTGATTTACAGGGGGCGGCGTGGAATACGCAGTATTTT.

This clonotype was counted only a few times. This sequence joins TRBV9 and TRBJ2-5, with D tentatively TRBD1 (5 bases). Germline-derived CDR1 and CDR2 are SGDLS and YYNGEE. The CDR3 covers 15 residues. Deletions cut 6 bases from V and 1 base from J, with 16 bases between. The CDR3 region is CASTFQGNPQETQYF. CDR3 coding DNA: TGTGCCAGCACCTTCCAGGGAAACCCCCAAGAGACCCAGTACTTC.

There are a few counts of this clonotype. The CDR3 DNA follows: TGCGCCAGCAGCTCGATCTTCGGGGCTTTCTTT. It codes for CASSSIFGAFF. The J gene is TRBJ1-1, the V gene TRBV4-1, with no clear D. Per the germline V gene, CDR1 is MGHRA and CDR2 is YSYEKL. V lost 5 bases, J lost 11 bases, and 12 bases lay in between. The CDR3 has 11 amino acids.

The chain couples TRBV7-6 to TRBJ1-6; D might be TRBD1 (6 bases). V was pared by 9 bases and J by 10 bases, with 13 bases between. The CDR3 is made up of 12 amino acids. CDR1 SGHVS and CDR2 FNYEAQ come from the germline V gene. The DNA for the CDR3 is TGTGCCAGTTCTACAGGGCACTCACCCCTCCACTTT. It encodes CASSTGHSPLHF.

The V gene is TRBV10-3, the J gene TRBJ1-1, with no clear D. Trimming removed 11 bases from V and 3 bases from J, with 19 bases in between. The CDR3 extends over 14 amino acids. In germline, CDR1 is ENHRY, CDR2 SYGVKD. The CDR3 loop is CASGFQSFYTEAFF. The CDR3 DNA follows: TGTGCCTCCGGCTTCCAGTCCTTTTACACTGAAGCTTTCTTT.

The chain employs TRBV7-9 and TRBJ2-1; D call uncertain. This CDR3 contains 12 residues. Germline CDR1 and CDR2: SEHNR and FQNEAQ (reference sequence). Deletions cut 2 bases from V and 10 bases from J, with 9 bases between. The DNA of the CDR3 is TGTGCCAGCAGCTTACCGGTTGGCGAGCAGTTCTTC. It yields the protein CASSLPVGEQFF.

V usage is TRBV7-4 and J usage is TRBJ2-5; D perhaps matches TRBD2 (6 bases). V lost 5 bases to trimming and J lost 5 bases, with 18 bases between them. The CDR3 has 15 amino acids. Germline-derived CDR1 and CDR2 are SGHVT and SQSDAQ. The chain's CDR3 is CASSPGGARGETQYF. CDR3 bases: TGTGCCAGCAGCCCAGGAGGAGCCCGGGGGGAGACCCAGTACTTC. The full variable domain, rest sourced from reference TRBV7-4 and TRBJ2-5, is GAGVSQSPRYKVAKRGRDVALRCDSISGHVTLYWYRQTLGQGSEVLTYSQSDAQRDKSGRPSGRFSAERPERSVSTLKIQRTEQGDSAVYLCASSPGGARGETQYFGPGTRLLVL.

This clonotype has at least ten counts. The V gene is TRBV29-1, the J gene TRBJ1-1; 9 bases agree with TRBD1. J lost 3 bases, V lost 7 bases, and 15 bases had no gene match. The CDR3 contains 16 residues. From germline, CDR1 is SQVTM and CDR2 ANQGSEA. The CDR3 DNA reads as TGCAGCGCTCACCCGGGACAGGGTGTCGGGGACACTGAAGCTTTCTTT. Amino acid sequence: CSAHPGQGVGDTEAFF.

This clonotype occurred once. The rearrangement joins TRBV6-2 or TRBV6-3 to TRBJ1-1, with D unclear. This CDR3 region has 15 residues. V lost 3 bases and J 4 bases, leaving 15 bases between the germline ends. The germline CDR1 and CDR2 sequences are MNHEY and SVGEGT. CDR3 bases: TGTGCCAGCAGTTATGTGTACATGGGCCGCACTGAAGCTTTCTTT. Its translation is CASSYVYMGRTEAFF.

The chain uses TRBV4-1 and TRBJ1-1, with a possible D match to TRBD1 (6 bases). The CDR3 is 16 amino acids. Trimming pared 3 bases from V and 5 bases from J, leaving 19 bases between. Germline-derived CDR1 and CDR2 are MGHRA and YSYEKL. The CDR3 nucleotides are TGCGCCAGCAGCCAGGCAAGATACAGGGTTTGGACTGAAGCTTTCTTT. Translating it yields CASSQARYRVWTEAFF.

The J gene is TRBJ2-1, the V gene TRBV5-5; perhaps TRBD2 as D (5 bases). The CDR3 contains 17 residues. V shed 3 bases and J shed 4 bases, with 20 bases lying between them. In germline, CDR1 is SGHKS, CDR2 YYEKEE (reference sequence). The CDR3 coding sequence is TGTGCCAGCAGCTCCCCTCTGTGGAGGTCTCTATACAATGAGCAGTTCTTC. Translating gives CASSSPLWRSLYNEQFF.

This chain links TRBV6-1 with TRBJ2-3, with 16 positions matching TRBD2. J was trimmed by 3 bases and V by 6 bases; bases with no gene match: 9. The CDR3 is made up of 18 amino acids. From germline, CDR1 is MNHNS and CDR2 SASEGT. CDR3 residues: CASREGTSGRAITDTQYF. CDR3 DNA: TGTGCCAGCAGAGAGGGGACTAGCGGGAGGGCGATAACAGATACGCAGTATTTT.

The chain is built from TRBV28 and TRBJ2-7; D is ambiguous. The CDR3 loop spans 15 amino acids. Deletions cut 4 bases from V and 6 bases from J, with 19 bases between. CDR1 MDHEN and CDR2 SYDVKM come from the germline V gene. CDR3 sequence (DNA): TGTGCCAGCAGTTCCCCCAAACGCCCTACGTGCGAGCAGTACTTC. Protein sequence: CASSSPKRPTCEQYF.

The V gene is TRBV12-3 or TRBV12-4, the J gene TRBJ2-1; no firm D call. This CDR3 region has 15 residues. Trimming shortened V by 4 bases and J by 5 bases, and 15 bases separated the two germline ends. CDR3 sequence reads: CASSSNFRLNNEQFF. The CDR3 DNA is TGTGCCAGCAGTTCGAACTTCCGTCTAAACAATGAGCAGTTCTTC.